The present TCR beta chain was sequenced within a study of shared clonotypes between healthy human individuals. On the study more broadly: Plates per donor: three CD4 naive, three CD4 memory, two CD8 naive, one CD8 memory.

A remark on this clone: No antigen is known for it.

Study findings and constraints: The small donor group covered limited genetic and exposure diversity.

The germline V gene has CDR1 SNHLY and CDR2 FYNNEI. The CDR3 is made up of 12 amino acids. V lost 1 base to trimming and J lost 13 bases, with 11 bases between them. Donors, healthy HIV-negative adults, lacked recent acute infections or vaccinations. An even split of each subset's genomic DNA across several immunoSEQ plates was performed. Some clones are missing from TCRdb's copy, which holds only in-frame ones; the method was immunoSEQ multiplex PCR. The table lists 2 million to 3 million clones, around nine tenths of them singletons, with over 0.12% in the top ten. The sequenced material came from naive CD4+ T cells sorted from blood. Subset noted: CD45RA+ positively selected. The TCR comes from a man aged 18 to 35 in good health. The J gene is TRBJ1-5, the V gene TRBV2, with D unclear. The DNA of the CDR3 is TGTGCCAGCAGTGAAGATAGGACCGTGCAGCATTTT. Protein: CASSEDRTVQHF. Drawing the rest from reference TRBV2 and TRBJ1-5, the complete variable domain is EPEVTQTPSHQVTQMGQEVILRCVPISNHLYFYWYRQILGQKVEFLVSFYNNEISEKSEIFDDQFSVERPDGSNFTLKIRSTKLEDSAMYFCASSEDRTVQHFGDGTRLSIL.